This entry lists 9 T cell receptor beta chains sequenced from one sample in a study of graft-versus-host responses after intestinal transplantation. Only in-frame clones appear in the TCRdb table, and some are missing; sequencing was by immunoSEQ multiplex PCR. The sample consists of 100,000 or so clones, more than 75% of them appearing once. No cognate antigen is known for these TCRs. Material: unstimulated CD4+ T cells sorted from spleen or lymph node cells, obtained before transplant. These TCRs come from a human donor who was the organ donor for an intestinal transplant.

This chain uses TRBV7-8 with TRBJ2-1; 8 nucleotides agree with TRBD1. V trimming: 5 bases; J trimming: 9 bases; junction bases outside the gene matches: 15. Germline V gene lookup returns CDR1 SGHVS and CDR2 FQNEAQ. The CDR3 is made up of 16 amino acids. The CDR3 nucleotides read TGTGCCAGCAGCCCCCCGTCGGACAGGGATTTTCGTGAGCAGTTCTTC. It codes for CASSPPSDRDFREQFF.

The chain links TRBV25-1 to TRBJ1-6; TRBD1 is a possible D gene (6 bases). Germline V gene lookup returns CDR1 MGHDK and CDR2 SYGVNS. V was trimmed by 6 bases and J by 0 bases, leaving 6 bases between them. The CDR3 extends over 14 amino acids. This chain's CDR3 is CASRDSSYNSPLHF. CDR3 DNA: TGTGCCAGCAGGGACAGCTCCTATAATTCACCCCTCCACTTT.

This chain connects TRBV4-2 to TRBJ1-1; 7 positions match TRBD1. V was clipped by 3 bases and J by 1 base; unmatched bases: 5. Per germline, CDR1 LGHNA and CDR2 YNFKEQ. The CDR3 covers 15 residues. DNA for the CDR3: TGTGCCAGCAGCCAGACTGACAGGGCGAACACTGAAGCTTTCTTT. As protein: CASSQTDRANTEAFF.

The chain combines TRBV2 with TRBJ2-1, with D perhaps TRBD1 (5 bases). CDR1 is SNHLY and CDR2 is FYNNEI in the germline V gene. The CDR3 has 14 amino acids. V gave up 3 bases and J gave up 3 bases, with 9 bases separating them. The CDR3 loop reads CASSEQGHYNEQFF. CDR3 bases: TGTGCCAGCAGTGAGCAGGGCCACTACAATGAGCAGTTCTTC.

The V and J genes are TRBV13 and TRBJ2-2; either TRBD1 or TRBD2 may fit D (6 bases each). Per germline, CDR1 PRHDT and CDR2 FYEKMQ (reference sequence). V lost 5 bases, J lost 4 bases, and 14 bases lay in between. The CDR3 is 15 amino acids. The CDR3 sequence is CASSLGGWGTGELFF. CDR3 in DNA: TGTGCCAGCAGCCTCGGGGGCTGGGGCACCGGGGAGCTGTTTTTT.

The CDR3 nucleotides are TGTGCCAGCAGTCCCGACAGGGACCTTTACGAGCAGTACTTC. Translation: CASSPDRDLYEQYF. The chain joins TRBV6-1 to TRBJ2-7; TRBD1 agrees at 7 bases. The germline V gene encodes CDR1 MNHNS and CDR2 SASEGT. J was trimmed by 4 bases and V by 5 bases; bases with no gene match: 8. This CDR3 region has 14 residues.

In this sample, this clone turned up a few times. The chain combines TRBV7-3 with TRBJ2-2; D not resolved. This CDR3 has 14 amino acids. Germline-derived CDR1 and CDR2 are SGHTA and FQGTGA. V gave up 5 bases and J gave up 6 bases, with 13 bases separating them. The CDR3: CASSPRVSPGELFF. The CDR3 nucleotides read TGTGCCAGCAGCCCAAGGGTCAGTCCCGGGGAGCTGTTTTTT.

This chain joins TRBV6-5 and TRBJ2-2, with 9 bases identical to TRBD2. Germline V lookup: CDR1 MNHEY, CDR2 SVGAGI. The CDR3 contains 14 residues. V lost 7 bases, J lost 4 bases, and 4 bases stayed unmatched. The CDR3 spells CASKSSGVTGELFF. CDR3 DNA: TGTGCCAGCAAGTCTAGCGGGGTCACCGGGGAGCTGTTTTTT.

The V call is TRBV19, the J call TRBJ2-7; 7 bases line up with TRBD2. Germline trimming cut 6 bases from V and 2 bases from J; bases unmatched to any gene: 4. CDR3 length: 13 residues. The germline CDR1 and CDR2 sequences are LNHDA and SQIVND (reference sequence). The CDR3, as DNA: TGTGCCAGTAGAAAGCGGGGTGCCTACGAGCAGTACTTC. Its translation: CASRKRGAYEQYF. Based on the CDR3 plus reference TRBV19 and TRBJ2-7, the full variable domain is DGGITQSPKYLFRKEGQNVTLSCEQNLNHDAMYWYRQDPGQGLRLIYYSQIVNDFQKGDIAEGYSVSREKKESFPLTVTSAQKNPTAFYLCASRKRGAYEQYFGPGTRLTVT.